What follows are 5 T cell receptor beta chains derived from one specimen sequenced in a study of T cells after yellow fever vaccination. TCRdb processed the 5' RACE reads anew with MiXCR; each CDR3 protein has one entry. This sample has hundreds of thousands of distinct CDR3 sequences; about 12% occur once, and the top ten carry under 15%. Specimen: PBMCs, collected on the day of the yellow fever booster vaccination. These receptor sequences come from a man younger than 40 who received the YFV17D yellow fever vaccine.

This clonotype came up a few times. V usage is TRBV4-3 and J usage is TRBJ2-1; TRBD2 might be the D (5 bases). CDR3 length: 16 residues. Trimming stripped 4 bases from V and 8 bases from J, with 21 bases between. The germline CDR1 and CDR2 sequences are LGHNA and YSLEER. DNA of the CDR3: TGCGCCAGCAGCCGGTTGGAGGAGACTAAGATCGATGAGCAGTTCTTC. This sequence encodes CASSRLEETKIDEQFF.

V is TRBV7-3 and J is TRBJ2-3, with D unclear. CDR1 is SGHTA and CDR2 is FQGTGA in the germline V gene. V lost 5 bases and J 5 bases, leaving 14 bases between the germline ends. The CDR3 contains 14 residues. CDR3 sequence (DNA): TGTGCCAGCAGCCCGCGAGGTAATGAAGATACGCAGTATTTT. Protein: CASSPRGNEDTQYF.

The chain has TRBV6-5 and TRBJ2-1, with D possibly TRBD2 on 6 matching bases. Germline V gene data show CDR1 as MNHEY and CDR2 as SVGAGI. The CDR3 is 15 residues long. Trimming shortened V by 4 bases and J by 7 bases, and 17 bases separated the two germline ends. The CDR3 protein is CASSSVTSLSNEQFF. As DNA, the CDR3 is TGTGCCAGCAGTTCCGTGACTAGTCTGAGTAATGAGCAGTTCTTC.

This clonotype showed up just a few times. The chain recombines TRBV5-1 with TRBJ2-5; TRBD2 matches 10 bases. This CDR3 has 15 amino acids. The germline CDR1 and CDR2 sequences are SGHRS and YFSETQ. After removal of 3 bases from V and 4 bases from J, the junction contained 6 bases not matched to a gene. CDR3 DNA: TGCGCCAGCAGCTGGAGCGGGAGGGGAGGAGAGACCCAGTACTTC. Amino acid sequence: CASSWSGRGGETQYF.

The V gene is TRBV29-1, the J gene TRBJ2-7; 14 bases map to TRBD2. The CDR3 loop spans 13 amino acids. V was clipped by 7 bases and J by 7 bases; unmatched bases: 6. Per the germline V gene, CDR1 is SQVTM and CDR2 is ANQGSEA. CDR3 in amino acids: CSGMTSGRGEQYF. As DNA, the CDR3 is TGCAGCGGTATGACTAGCGGGAGGGGAGAGCAGTACTTC.